One and the same sample provided the 21 T cell receptor beta chains below, sequenced in a study of T cells after yellow fever vaccination. TCRdb recomputed calls from the 5' RACE reads with MiXCR, one row per CDR3 protein. The sample contains some 9,300 distinct CDR3 sequences, around 4.7% of which appear only once. The sample was PBMCs, either bulk or a sorted T-cell subset (CD4+, CD8+, memory, or dextramer-sorted; not recorded which), taken about 2 weeks after the first yellow fever vaccination. The receptor set was obtained from a man aged 18 to 30 who received the YFV17D yellow fever vaccine.

This clonotype was detected many times. The CDR3 sequence: CASSLFFVGGGYTF. CDR3 in DNA: TGTGCCAGCAGCTTATTCTTTGTAGGGGGAGGCTACACCTTC. The chain uses TRBV7-2 and TRBJ1-2, with D possibly being TRBD1 (6 bases). Germline V gene sequence: CDR1 SGHTA, CDR2 FQGNSA. CDR3 length: 14 amino acids. V dropped 2 bases and J dropped 8 bases, with 15 bases sitting between them.

This clonotype was recorded at least ten times. The rearrangement joins TRBV7-9 to TRBJ2-1; 7 bases align to TRBD1. There are 14 residues in the CDR3. Germline CDR1 and CDR2: SEHNR and FQNEAQ (reference sequence). J was trimmed by 3 bases and V by 6 bases; bases with no gene match: 5. The CDR3 loop reads CASSDRAYYNEQFF. CDR3 DNA sequence: TGTGCCAGCAGTGACAGGGCCTACTACAATGAGCAGTTCTTC.

In this sample, this clonotype turned up many times. This chain links TRBV6-1 with TRBJ2-5; D unresolved. CDR1 and CDR2 (germline): MNHNS, SASEGT. V was cut by 6 bases and J by 2 bases, with 13 bases left in between. The CDR3 loop spans 14 amino acids. This CDR3 reads CASSPFGGQETQYF. The CDR3 nucleotides are TGTGCCAGCAGCCCATTCGGTGGTCAAGAGACCCAGTACTTC.

There are many counts of this clonotype. V and J are TRBV6-5 and TRBJ2-5, with D tentatively TRBD1 or TRBD2 (6 bases each). The V end was cut by 2 bases, the J end by 2 bases, with 12 bases between. The CDR3 covers 15 residues. Germline V gene sequence: CDR1 MNHEY, CDR2 SVGAGI. Here the CDR3 reads CASSYPGGLQETQYF. For the CDR3, the DNA is TGTGCCAGCAGTTACCCCGGGGGCCTACAAGAGACCCAGTACTTC.

At least ten counts were recorded for this clonotype. The V call is TRBV4-3, the J call TRBJ1-5; D is possibly TRBD1 (6 bases). V was clipped by 0 bases and J by 7 bases, with 13 bases between them. Germline-derived CDR1 and CDR2 are LGHNA and YSLEER. This CDR3 is 15 amino acids long. The CDR3, as DNA: TGCGCCAGCAGCCAAGATAGTCAGGGGAACCAGCCCCAGCATTTT. It specifies CASSQDSQGNQPQHF.

By share, this clonotype ranks as medium-sized (0.01 to 0.1%). The chain carries TRBV7-2 and TRBJ2-7; D is unresolved. The CDR3 contains 13 residues. Trimming cost V 1 base and J 0 bases, with 4 bases left between them. Germline V gives CDR1 SGHTA, CDR2 FQGNSA. DNA for the CDR3: TGTGCCAGCAGCTTAGACACCTCCTACGAGCAGTACTTC. Translated, it gives CASSLDTSYEQYF.

In its sample, this clonotype was seen many times. CDR3 DNA sequence: TGTGCCAGCAGCTTAAATAGGGATGGCAATGAGCAGTTCTTC. It codes for CASSLNRDGNEQFF. The chain couples TRBV7-3 to TRBJ2-1; the D is unclear. This CDR3 has 14 residues. V lost 1 base, J lost 6 bases, and 10 bases lay in between. The germline V gene encodes CDR1 SGHTA and CDR2 FQGTGA. Supplemented by reference TRBV7-3 and TRBJ2-1, the full variable domain reads GAGVSQTPSNKVTEKGKYVELRCDPISGHTALYWYRQSLGQGPEFLIYFQGTGAADDSGLPNDRFFAVRPEGSVSTLKIQRTERGDSAVYLCASSLNRDGNEQFFGPGTRLTVL.

This clonotype was detected many times. This chain links TRBV5-1 with TRBJ2-5; 10 nucleotides line up with TRBD1. The CDR3 has 15 residues. V dropped 4 bases and J dropped 5; count of bases not matched to a gene: 8. Germline lookup yields CDR1 SGHRS and CDR2 YFSETQ. CDR3: CASSPGTGDGETQYF. CDR3 bases: TGCGCCAGCAGCCCGGGGACAGGGGATGGGGAGACCCAGTACTTC.

This clonotype qualifies as medium-sized (0.01 to 0.1%). This rearrangement joins TRBV6-7 to TRBJ2-6, with TRBD1 matching 8 bases. Being an ORF, TRBV6-7 has a function that is uncertain. V trimming: 2 bases; J trimming: 1 base; junction bases outside the gene matches: 10. This CDR3 region has 19 residues. The CDR3 nucleotides read TGTGCCAGCAGTTACCCCTGGGACAGGACGGAGTCTGGGGCCAACGTCCTGACTTTC. Translated, it gives CASSYPWDRTESGANVLTF.

Ten or more counts support this clonotype. This chain connects TRBV5-1 to TRBJ2-7; D might be TRBD2 (6 bases). This CDR3 region has 17 residues. V dropped 4 bases and J dropped 0 bases, with 20 bases sitting between them. The germline V gene encodes CDR1 SGHRS and CDR2 YFSETQ. The CDR3 DNA reads TGCGCCAGCAGCATCCTGGGGGGAGGCCGGAGCTCCTACGAGCAGTACTTC. The encoded protein is CASSILGGGRSSYEQYF.

Ten or more counts support this clonotype. The rearrangement links TRBV5-1 to TRBJ2-3; D gene ambiguous. Germline CDR1 is SGHRS and CDR2 is YFSETQ. Trimming pared 0 bases from V and 6 bases from J, leaving 11 bases between. The CDR3 has 14 amino acids. The DNA of the CDR3 is TGCGCCAGCAGCTTGGTCGCCGCCGCGGATACGCAGTATTTT. Its translation: CASSLVAAADTQYF.

By sample share, this clonotype is medium-sized. This chain links TRBV15 with TRBJ2-7; D uncertain. The CDR3 has 14 residues. Germline values: CDR1 LNHNV, CDR2 YYDKDF (reference sequence). V was trimmed by 0 bases and J by 6 bases, leaving 12 bases between them. The DNA for the CDR3 is TGTGCCACCAGCAGAGATTTTGATGGTTCCGAGCAGTACGTC. It is translated as CATSRDFDGSEQYV.

This clonotype is categorized as medium-sized (0.01 to 0.1%). The gene calls are TRBV2 and TRBJ2-7; D is unresolved. The CDR3 is 13 residues long. The germline V gene encodes CDR1 SNHLY and CDR2 FYNNEI. V dropped 3 bases and J dropped 3 bases, with 9 bases sitting between them. The chain's CDR3 is CASSEGWGYEQYF. The CDR3 nucleotides are TGTGCCAGCAGTGAGGGCTGGGGCTACGAGCAGTACTTC. Using reference TRBV2 and TRBJ2-7 for the parts outside the CDR3, the full variable domain is EPEVTQTPSHQVTQMGQEVILRCVPISNHLYFYWYRQILGQKVEFLVSFYNNEISEKSEIFDDQFSVERPDGSNFTLKIRSTKLEDSAMYFCASSEGWGYEQYFGPGTRLTVT.

Judged by abundance, this clonotype is medium-sized. The CDR3 carries no conserved terminal phenylalanine or tryptophan, so it likely arises from a read error. It is unclear where the CDR3 begins or ends on the DNA, so no DNA is shown, and the CDR3 is as TCRdb lists it. CDR3 sequence: CASSQDPSI. V and J are TRBV3-1 and TRBJ2-3. Germline V gene sequence: CDR1 LGHDT, CDR2 YNNKEL (reference sequence). The CDR3 is 9 residues long, ends included.

In this sample, this clonotype is medium-sized. V usage is TRBV6-2 or TRBV6-3 and J usage is TRBJ2-5; TRBD1 is a possible D gene (6 bases). The germline V gene encodes CDR1 MNHEY and CDR2 SVGEGT. The V and J ends lost 2 bases and 6 bases respectively, with 19 bases between them. The CDR3 runs to 16 residues. The CDR3 sequence is CASSYRPSGGAKTQYF. The CDR3, as DNA: TGTGCCAGCAGTTACCGACCGAGTGGGGGCGCGAAGACCCAGTACTTC.

This clonotype ranks as medium-sized (0.01 to 0.1%). The rearrangement joins TRBV5-1 to TRBJ2-3, with 7 positions matching TRBD2. V was pared by 4 bases and J by 2 bases, with 13 bases of the junction left unmatched. The length of the CDR3 is 17 residues. CDR1 SGHRS and CDR2 YFSETQ come from the germline V gene. CDR3 nucleotides: TGCGCCAGCAGCCCCTACTCGGGCGGGGGAGCCACAGATACGCAGTATTTT. It codes for CASSPYSGGGATDTQYF.

At least ten counts were recorded for this clonotype. This rearrangement joins TRBV10-3 to TRBJ2-6; 16 positions agree with TRBD2. The CDR3 sequence is 22 residues long. V lost 4 bases and J lost 2; bases outside the gene matches: 14. Per germline, CDR1 ENHRY and CDR2 SYGVKD. The CDR3 sequence is CAISGRGTSGGDLPAGANVLTF. As DNA, the CDR3 is TGTGCCATCAGTGGGCGTGGGACTAGCGGGGGGGACCTTCCAGCTGGGGCCAACGTCCTGACTTTC.

This clonotype was recorded many times. The V and J genes are TRBV14 and TRBJ1-4, with D possibly being TRBD1 (5 bases). V lost 4 bases, J lost 2 bases, and 11 bases lay in between. CDR1 and CDR2 from the germline V gene are SGHDN and FVKESK. CDR3 length: 15 amino acids. The CDR3 nucleotides are TGTGCCAGCAGCCCCATCGACAGTACTAATGAAAAACTGTTTTTT. Translated, it gives CASSPIDSTNEKLFF. Full variable domain (rest looked up from reference TRBV14 and TRBJ1-4): EAGVTQFPSHSVIEKGQTVTLRCDPISGHDNLYWYRRVMGKEIKFLLHFVKESKQDESGMPNNRFLAERTGGTYSTLKVQPAELEDSGVYFCASSPIDSTNEKLFFGSGTQLSVL.

This clonotype appeared many times. This chain joins TRBV4-3 and TRBJ1-2; 7 positions agree with TRBD1. V gave up 3 bases and J gave up 0 bases; unmatched junction bases: 4. Looked up from germline, CDR1 is LGHNA and CDR2 is YSLEER. This CDR3 region has 15 residues. DNA for the CDR3: TGCGCCAGCAGCCAGAGACAGGGAACTAACTATGGCTACACCTTC. Encoded protein: CASSQRQGTNYGYTF.

Many counts were recorded for this clonotype. The gene calls are TRBV5-1 and TRBJ2-3, with unresolved D. Germline CDR1 SGHRS, CDR2 YFSETQ. The CDR3 extends over 14 amino acids. Trimming stripped 4 bases from V and 0 bases from J, with 9 bases between. CDR3 DNA: TGCGCCAGCAGCAACTCCGATAGCACAGATACGCAGTATTTT. Its translation is CASSNSDSTDTQYF.

This clonotype was counted at least ten times. V gene TRBV2 combines with J gene TRBJ1-5; perhaps TRBD1 as D (6 bases). CDR3 length: 14 residues. V was pared by 5 bases and J by 5 bases, with 13 bases between. From germline, CDR1 is SNHLY and CDR2 FYNNEI. CDR3 region: CASSFTGIYQPQHF. CDR3 DNA: TGTGCCAGCAGTTTTACAGGGATATATCAGCCCCAGCATTTT.